This T cell receptor (beta chain) was sequenced during a study of blood T cell repertoires in COVID-19. Study-wide background: PBMCs, B-cell-depleted T cells, or T cells provided the cDNA or gDNA that made up the material.

In the original workflow: Researchers report that nucleated cell counts were estimated from reference gene primer amplification. Sequencing used immunoSEQ multiplex PCR; TCRdb keeps in-frame clones, though not all of them. D and trimming come from the DNA, and the V and J calls and clone size come from that table. The sample lists roughly 250,000 clones, around 87% seen once, with less than 3% in the top ten. V lost 1 base to trimming and J lost 4 bases, with 5 bases between them. The germline V gene has CDR1 SGHVS and CDR2 FNYEAQ. This CDR3 has 13 residues. V gene TRBV7-6 combines with J gene TRBJ2-1; D uncertain. The material sequenced was peripheral blood. The TCR originated in a woman aged 45-65 years with acute or convalescent COVID-19. CDR3 DNA: TGTGCCAGCAGCTTAGAGGAGTACAATGAGCAGTTCTTC. Amino acids: CASSLEEYNEQFF.